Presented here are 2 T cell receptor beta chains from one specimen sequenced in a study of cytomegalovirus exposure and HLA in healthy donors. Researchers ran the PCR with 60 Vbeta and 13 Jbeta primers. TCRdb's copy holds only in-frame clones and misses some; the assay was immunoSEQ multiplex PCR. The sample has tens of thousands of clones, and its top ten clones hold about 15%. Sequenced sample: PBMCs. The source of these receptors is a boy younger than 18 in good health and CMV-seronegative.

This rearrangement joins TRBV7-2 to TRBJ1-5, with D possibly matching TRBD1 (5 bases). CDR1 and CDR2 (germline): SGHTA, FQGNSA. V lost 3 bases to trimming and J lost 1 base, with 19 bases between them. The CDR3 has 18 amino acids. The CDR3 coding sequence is TGTGCCAGCAGCTTTACCAGACAGTGGGGTTCAAGCAATCAGCCCCAGCATTTT. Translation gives CASSFTRQWGSSNQPQHF. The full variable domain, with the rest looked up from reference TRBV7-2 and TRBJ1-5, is GAGVSQSPSNKVTEKGKDVELRCDPISGHTALYWYRQSLGQGLEFLIYFQGNSAPDKSGLPSDRFSAERTGGSVSTLTIQRTQQEDSAVYLCASSFTRQWGSSNQPQHFGDGTRLSIL.

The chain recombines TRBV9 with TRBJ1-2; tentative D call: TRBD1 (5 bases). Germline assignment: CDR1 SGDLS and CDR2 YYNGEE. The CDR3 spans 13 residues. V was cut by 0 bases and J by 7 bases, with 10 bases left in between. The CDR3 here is CASSVDGGGGYTF. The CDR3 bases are TGTGCCAGCAGCGTAGATGGGGGGGGTGGCTACACCTTC.